The 20 T cell receptor beta chains listed next were all sequenced from one sample in a study of OX40 agonist ivuxolimab in advanced cancers. TCRdb's table, derived via immunoSEQ multiplex PCR, lists solely in-frame clones and lacks some. The top ten clones hold 5% of a sample with roughly 70,000 clones, around 80% of them seen once. This material consisted of CD4+ or CD8+ T cells sorted from blood, taken in a trial of the OX40 agonist ivuxolimab. The receptors were sampled from an adult with an advanced solid tumor such as melanoma, head and neck, liver or kidney cancer.

The J gene is TRBJ2-1, the V gene TRBV7-9; tentatively, D is TRBD1 (5 bases). Germline CDR1 reads SEHNR; CDR2 reads FQNEAQ (reference sequence). The CDR3 consists of 17 residues. Between the trimmed V and J ends, which lost 3 bases and 7 bases, there was a span of 22 bases. CDR3 sequence (DNA): TGTGCCAGCAGCTTTTTCTCGACTGCCAGGGATTATAATGAGCAGTTCTTC. Translated: CASSFFSTARDYNEQFF.

The CDR3 bases are TGTGCCAGCAGTTTAGGGGGACAGGGGCGCGAGCAGTACTTC. Encoded protein: CASSLGGQGREQYF. The gene calls are TRBV28 and TRBJ2-7; TRBD1 agrees at 10 bases. Germline values: CDR1 MDHEN, CDR2 SYDVKM. The CDR3 has 14 amino acids. V dropped 2 bases and J dropped 6; count of bases not matched to a gene: 4.

The V gene is TRBV7-8, the J gene TRBJ2-7, with no clear D. The V end lost 5 bases, the J end lost 2 bases, and 16 bases lay between the germline ends. CDR1 is SGHVS and CDR2 is FQNEAQ in the germline V gene. The CDR3 length is 15 residues. Here the CDR3 reads CASSPPPFLAYEQYF. DNA of the CDR3: TGTGCCAGCAGCCCACCCCCGTTTCTAGCCTACGAGCAGTACTTC.

The chain carries TRBV7-9 and TRBJ2-5; D not resolved. Germline CDR1 is SEHNR and CDR2 is FQNEAQ (reference sequence). Trimming cost V 4 bases and J 3 bases, with 6 bases left between them. CDR3 size: 12 residues. The CDR3 DNA reads TGTGCCAGCAGCTACTTAAAAGAGACCCAGTACTTC. Translating gives CASSYLKETQYF.

The chain joins TRBV6-1 to TRBJ2-1; 9 nucleotides agree with TRBD1. CDR3 length equals 13 residues. J gave up 8 bases and V 4 bases, and 3 bases lay outside the gene matches. In germline, CDR1 is MNHNS, CDR2 SASEGT. Here the CDR3 reads CASSGTGVYEQFF. The DNA of the CDR3 is TGTGCCAGCAGTGGGACAGGGGTCTATGAGCAGTTCTTC.

The gene calls are TRBV11-1 and TRBJ2-3, with 10 nucleotides matching TRBD2. Trimming cost V 5 bases and J 3 bases; bases outside gene matches: 8. CDR1 and CDR2 (germline): SGHAT, FQDESV (reference sequence). CDR3 length: 16 residues. The CDR3 here is CASSIFSGGKTDTQYF. CDR3 in DNA: TGTGCCAGCAGCATTTTTAGCGGGGGGAAGACAGATACGCAGTATTTT.

The V gene is TRBV5-6, the J gene TRBJ1-6; TRBD1 is a possible D gene (5 bases). The CDR3 loop spans 15 amino acids. The germline V and J ends were trimmed by 4 bases and 9 bases, with 17 bases remaining between them. The V gene's germline CDR1 is SGHDT and CDR2 YYEEEE. CDR3 region: CASSVLGESGSPLHF. CDR3 DNA: TGTGCCAGCAGCGTACTAGGGGAGAGCGGTTCACCCCTCCACTTT.

This chain links TRBV5-1 with TRBJ2-7, with 11 bases matching TRBD2. Germline CDR1 is SGHRS and CDR2 is YFSETQ. V trimming: 4 bases; J trimming: 2 bases; junction bases outside the gene matches: 8. The CDR3 has 16 residues. This CDR3 is CASSPGPGLAAYEQYF. Written as DNA, the CDR3 is TGCGCCAGCAGCCCGGGACCGGGACTAGCGGCCTACGAGCAGTACTTC.

The chain is built from TRBV20-1 and TRBJ2-3; D is unclear. The CDR3 runs 10 residues. With 4 bases removed from V and 4 bases from J, the gap between germline ends came to 3 bases. Germline CDR1 is DFQATT and CDR2 is SNEGSKA (reference sequence). The chain's CDR3 is CSAIADTQYF. The DNA for the CDR3 is TGCAGTGCTATTGCAGATACGCAGTATTTT.

This clone was recorded once. The gene calls are TRBV5-6 and TRBJ2-5; 12 nucleotides match TRBD2. V was clipped by 2 bases and J by 1 base; unmatched bases: 3. CDR1 is SGHDT and CDR2 is YYEEEE in the germline V gene. The CDR3 contains 16 residues. CDR3 loop: CASSFGLAGIQETQYF. In DNA, the CDR3 is TGTGCCAGCAGCTTTGGACTAGCGGGGATCCAAGAGACCCAGTACTTC.

The chain is built from TRBV6-5 and TRBJ1-1; no reliable D call. The CDR3 extends over 14 amino acids. The ends were cut back, 2 bases at V and 2 bases at J, with 9 bases in the middle. Germline V gene sequence: CDR1 MNHEY, CDR2 SVGAGI. The CDR3 nucleotides read TGTGCCAGCAGTTACACGGGTGATAACACTGAAGCTTTCTTT. This encodes CASSYTGDNTEAFF.

V is TRBV7-2 and J is TRBJ2-4; 8 nucleotides align to TRBD1. The J segment lost 9 bases and the V segment lost 3 bases, leaving 7 bases of the junction unmatched. CDR1 SGHTA and CDR2 FQGNSA come from the germline V gene. There are 14 residues in the CDR3. The DNA for the CDR3 is TGTGCCAGCAGCTTTGTCGAGGGGACAGGCATTCAGTACTTC. Protein product: CASSFVEGTGIQYF.

The table lists this clone with a count of one. The chain combines TRBV11-3 with TRBJ2-5; no definite D call. Germline V gene data show CDR1 as SGHNT and CDR2 as YENEEA. The CDR3 consists of 12 residues. Trimming pared 4 bases from V and 3 bases from J, leaving 6 bases between. The chain's CDR3 is CASSSGEETQYF. The CDR3 bases are TGTGCCAGCAGCTCTGGCGAAGAGACCCAGTACTTC.

This rearrangement joins TRBV7-2 to TRBJ1-6; 11 bases align to TRBD1. The ends lost 5 bases at V and 8 bases at J; junction bases unmatched: 11. CDR3 length: 17 amino acids. The germline gives CDR1 SGHTA, CDR2 FQGNSA. The CDR3 reads CASSQGLRTGGHSPLHF. CDR3 in DNA: TGTGCCAGCAGCCAAGGCCTAAGGACAGGGGGCCATTCACCCCTCCACTTT.

J is TRBJ1-4 and V is TRBV7-9, with D unresolved. This CDR3 comprises 12 residues. Trimming took 5 bases from V and 7 from J, leaving 8 bases between them. Per the germline V gene, CDR1 is SEHNR and CDR2 is FQNEAQ (reference sequence). In DNA form, the CDR3 reads TGTGCCAGCAGCCCCCGAAGTGAAAAACTGTTTTTT. Translating it yields CASSPRSEKLFF. Combining the CDR3 with reference TRBV7-9 and TRBJ1-4 gives the whole variable domain DTGVSQNPRHKITKRGQNVTFRCDPISEHNRLYWYRQTLGQGPEFLTYFQNEAQLEKSRLLSDRFSAERPKGSFSTLEIQRTEQGDSAMYLCASSPRSEKLFFGSGTQLSVL.

The chain has TRBV28 and TRBJ2-1; the D gene is possibly TRBD2 (5 bases). The length of the CDR3 is 12 residues. From germline, CDR1 is MDHEN and CDR2 SYDVKM. The CDR3 loop is CAIDEGIDEQFF. The CDR3 DNA reads as TGTGCTATCGACGAGGGTATCGATGAGCAGTTCTTC. The full variable domain, its missing parts supplied by reference TRBV28 and TRBJ2-1, is DVKVTQSSRYLVKRTGEKVFLECVQDMDHENMFWYRQDPGLGLRLIYFSYDVKMKEKGDIPEGYSVSREKKERFSLILESASTNQTSMYLCAIDEGIDEQFFGPGTRLTVL.

The gene calls are TRBV11-2 and TRBJ2-2; D possibly corresponds to TRBD2 (5 bases). Germline loops: CDR1 SGHAT, CDR2 FQNNGV. There are 15 residues in the CDR3. Trimming shortened V by 2 bases and J by 0 bases, and 7 bases separated the two germline ends. For the CDR3, the DNA is TGTGCCAGCAGCTTAACGGGGACGAACACCGGGGAGCTGTTTTTT. Protein: CASSLTGTNTGELFF.

This clone has only a few counts. This chain uses TRBV5-8 with TRBJ2-1; 8 nucleotides align to TRBD1. J was trimmed by 2 bases and V by 4 bases; bases with no gene match: 11. CDR3 length: 17 amino acids. CDR1 and CDR2 (germline): SGHTS, YDEGEE. The CDR3: CASSPIISGGPYNEQFF. CDR3 DNA sequence: TGTGCCAGCAGCCCGATAATATCAGGGGGCCCCTACAATGAGCAGTTCTTC.

The genes are TRBV6-6 and TRBJ1-2; D is ambiguous. Deletions cut 5 bases from V and 4 bases from J, with 8 bases between. This CDR3 spans 12 amino acids. Germline-derived CDR1 and CDR2 are MNHNY and SVGAGI (reference sequence). The CDR3 protein is CASSPRVYGYTF. CDR3 in DNA: TGTGCCAGCAGTCCCAGAGTCTATGGCTACACCTTC.

The chain carries TRBV21-1 and TRBJ2-1; the table calls TRBD1, which could not be checked here. TRBV21-1 is a pseudogene. This CDR3 contains 15 residues. In nucleotides, the CDR3 is TGTGCCAGCAGCATTCAGTTGTTTTTCGTACATGAGCAGTTCTTC. This codes for CASSIQLFFVHEQFF.